This T cell receptor (beta chain) was retrieved from a study of blood T cell repertoires in COVID-19. Looking at the study overall: Samples came from the United States, Italy and Spain, spanning acute and convalescent COVID-19.

This clone appeared a single time. Trimming removed 7 bases at V and 6 bases at J, with 15 bases between. This CDR3 is built from 13 residues. Germline V gene data show CDR1 as MNHEY and CDR2 as SVGAGI. The cohort comprised adults aged about 18 to 100 years residing in under 30 US areas. Donors were grouped by their self-reported clinical history. Original data processing: Estimation of nucleated cell counts was performed using reference gene primer amplification. Data came from immunoSEQ multiplex PCR; TCRdb stores just in-frame clones and leaves some out. V and J calls plus clone size are reproduced from that table; the DNA served to infer D and trimming. Found here are about 270,000 clones, roughly 87% of them singletons; the top ten hold around 1%.

Sequenced input: PBMCs or T cells enriched from blood (not recorded which). The V call is TRBV6-5, the J call TRBJ2-5, with D maybe TRBD2 (5 bases). The TCR comes from a woman under 40 who had recovered from COVID-19. For the CDR3, the DNA is TGTGCCAGCATTTCAACTAGAGCGCAGACCCAGTACTTC. Translated: CASISTRAQTQYF.